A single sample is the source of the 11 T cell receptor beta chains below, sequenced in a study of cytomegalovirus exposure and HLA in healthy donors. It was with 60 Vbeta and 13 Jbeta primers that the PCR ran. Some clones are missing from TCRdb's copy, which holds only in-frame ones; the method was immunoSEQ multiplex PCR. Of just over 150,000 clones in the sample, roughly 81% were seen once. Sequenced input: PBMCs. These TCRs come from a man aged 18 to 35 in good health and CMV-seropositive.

The CDR3 loop is CASSSTSRVDTEAFF. In DNA form, the CDR3 reads TGCGCCAGCAGCTCCACCAGCAGGGTGGACACTGAAGCTTTCTTT. The J gene is TRBJ1-1, the V gene TRBV5-1, with D perhaps matching TRBD1 (5 bases). This CDR3 spans 15 amino acids. Germline V gives CDR1 SGHRS, CDR2 YFSETQ. V lost 3 bases to trimming and J lost 3 bases, with 15 bases between them. The full variable domain, in which reference TRBV5-1 and TRBJ1-1 provide the parts outside the CDR3, is KAGVTQTPRYLIKTRGQQVTLSCSPISGHRSVSWYQQTPGQGLQFLFEYFSETQRNKGNFPGRFSGRQFSNSRSEMNVSTLELGDSALYLCASSSTSRVDTEAFFGQGTRLTVV.

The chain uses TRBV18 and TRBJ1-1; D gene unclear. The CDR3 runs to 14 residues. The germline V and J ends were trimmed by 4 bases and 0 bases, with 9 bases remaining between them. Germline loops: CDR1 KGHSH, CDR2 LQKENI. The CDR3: CASSQDTMNTEAFF. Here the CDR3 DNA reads TGTGCCAGCTCACAAGACACGATGAACACTGAAGCTTTCTTT.

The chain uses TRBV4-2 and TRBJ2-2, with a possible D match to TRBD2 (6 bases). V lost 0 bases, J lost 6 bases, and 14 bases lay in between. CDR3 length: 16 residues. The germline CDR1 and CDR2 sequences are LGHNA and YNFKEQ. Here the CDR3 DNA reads TGTGCCAGCAGCCAAGAGACGGGGGTTCCGGCCGGGGAGCTGTTTTTT. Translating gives CASSQETGVPAGELFF.

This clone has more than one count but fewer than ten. The DNA of the CDR3 is TGCAGCGTTGTAGTAGGGACTATCTATGGCTACACCTTC. This codes for CSVVVGTIYGYTF. The chain recombines TRBV29-1 with TRBJ1-2, with D perhaps TRBD1 (5 bases). Germline CDR1 reads SQVTM; CDR2 reads ANQGSEA. The CDR3 consists of 13 residues. V lost 4 bases and J lost 4, with 13 bases in between.

The CDR3 is CSVEWGRGRLYTEAFF. The CDR3, as DNA: TGCAGCGTTGAATGGGGCAGGGGGCGTTTGTACACTGAAGCTTTCTTT. The rearrangement uses TRBV29-1 and TRBJ1-1; 8 bases are a match to TRBD1. The CDR3 has 16 residues. V shed 2 bases and J 3 bases; nucleotides not matched to a gene: 11. Germline V gene lookup returns CDR1 SQVTM and CDR2 ANQGSEA.

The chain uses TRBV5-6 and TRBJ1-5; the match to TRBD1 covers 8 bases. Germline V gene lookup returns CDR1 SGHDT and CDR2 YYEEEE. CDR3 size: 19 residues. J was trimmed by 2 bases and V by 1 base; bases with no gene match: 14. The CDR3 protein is CASSLSGGEFGRGNQPQHF. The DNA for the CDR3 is TGTGCCAGCAGCTTGTCAGGGGGCGAATTCGGAAGGGGCAATCAGCCCCAGCATTTT. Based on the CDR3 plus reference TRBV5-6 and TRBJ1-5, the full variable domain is DAGVTQSPTHLIKTRGQQVTLRCSPKSGHDTVSWYQQALGQGPQFIFQYYEEEERQRGNFPDRFSGHQFPNYSSELNVNALLLGDSALYLCASSLSGGEFGRGNQPQHFGDGTRLSIL.

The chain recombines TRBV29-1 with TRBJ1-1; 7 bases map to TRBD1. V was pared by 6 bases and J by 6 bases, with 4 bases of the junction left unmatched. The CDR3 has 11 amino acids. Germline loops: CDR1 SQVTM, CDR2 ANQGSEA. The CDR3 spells CSVTGYPEAFF. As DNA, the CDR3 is TGCAGCGTGACAGGGTACCCTGAAGCTTTCTTT.

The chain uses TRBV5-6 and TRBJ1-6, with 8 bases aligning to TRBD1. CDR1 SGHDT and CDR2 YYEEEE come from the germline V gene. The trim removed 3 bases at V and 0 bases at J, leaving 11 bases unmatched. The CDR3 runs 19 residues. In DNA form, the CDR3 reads TGTGCCAGCAGCTCCGCGGACAGGGACGAGAGCTCCTATAATTCACCCCTCCACTTT. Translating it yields CASSSADRDESSYNSPLHF.

CDR3 nucleotide sequence: TGTGCCAGCAGTGAAGCGATCGGGGGTGGTGGCTATGGCTACACCTTC. Translated, it gives CASSEAIGGGGYGYTF. V and J are TRBV6-1 and TRBJ1-2, with D maybe TRBD1 (5 bases). The ends were cut back, 0 bases at V and 4 bases at J, with 15 bases in the middle. The CDR3 is made up of 16 amino acids. The germline gives CDR1 MNHNS, CDR2 SASEGT.

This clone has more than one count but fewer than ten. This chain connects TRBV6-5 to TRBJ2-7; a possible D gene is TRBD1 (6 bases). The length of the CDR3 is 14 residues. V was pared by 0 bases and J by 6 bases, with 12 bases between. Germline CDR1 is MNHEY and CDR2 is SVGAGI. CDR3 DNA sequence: TGTGCCAGCAGTTACTCGGCCCAGGGGTCCGAGCAGTACTTC. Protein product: CASSYSAQGSEQYF.

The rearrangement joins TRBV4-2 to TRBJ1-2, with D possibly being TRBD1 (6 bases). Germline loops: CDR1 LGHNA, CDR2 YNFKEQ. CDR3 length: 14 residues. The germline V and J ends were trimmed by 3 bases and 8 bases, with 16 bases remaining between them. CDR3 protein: CASSQKGGRRGYTF. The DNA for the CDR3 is TGTGCCAGCAGCCAGAAGGGGGGGCGCCGGGGCTACACCTTC.